A single sample is the source of the 23 T cell receptor beta chains below, sequenced in a study of control samples from healthy donors and cancer patients. Profiling relied on immunoSEQ multiplex PCR, and the TCRdb table lists in-frame clones only, not all of them. The sample lists more than 70,000 clones, about 95% seen once, with over 2.5% in the top ten. What was sequenced was blood. The receptors were sampled from a woman under 40 in good health.

The rearrangement links TRBV30 to TRBJ1-1; D ambiguous. The CDR3 has 10 residues. Trimming left V 4 bases short and J 7 bases short, with 7 bases between. Looked up from germline, CDR1 is GTSNPN and CDR2 is SVGIG (reference sequence). DNA for the CDR3: TGTGCCTGGATACGAGTTGAAGCTTTCTTT. Protein sequence: CAWIRVEAFF.

V and J are TRBV12-3 or TRBV12-4 and TRBJ1-2; no clear D gene. The CDR3 runs 11 residues. Trimming stripped 3 bases from V and 3 bases from J, with 2 bases between. CDR3 amino acids: CASSLYYGYTF. The CDR3 DNA reads as TGTGCCAGCAGTTTGTACTATGGCTACACCTTC.

V and J are TRBV7-9 and TRBJ1-5; 10 bases match TRBD1. CDR1 is SEHNR and CDR2 is FQNEAQ in the germline V gene (reference sequence). The V and J ends lost 5 bases and 3 bases, in that order; junction bases with no gene match: 4. CDR3 length: 15 residues. The CDR3 spells CASSAGQGDNQPQHF. Written as DNA, the CDR3 is TGTGCCAGCAGCGCCGGACAGGGGGACAATCAGCCCCAGCATTTT.

The rearrangement links TRBV28 to TRBJ1-5; TRBD1 is a possible D gene (5 bases). Germline V gene data show CDR1 as MDHEN and CDR2 as SYDVKM. The CDR3 is made up of 15 amino acids. Trimming stripped 2 bases from V and 2 bases from J, with 10 bases between. CDR3 sequence reads: CASSLATAGNQPQHF. CDR3 bases: TGTGCCAGCAGTTTAGCGACAGCGGGCAATCAGCCCCAGCATTTT.

V usage is TRBV15 and J usage is TRBJ1-1, with D uncertain. There are 14 residues in the CDR3. Between the trimmed V and J ends, which lost 1 base and 0 bases, there was a span of 6 bases. Germline V CDR1 and CDR2: LNHNV, YYDKDF (reference sequence). The CDR3 here is CATSRALVNTEAFF. CDR3 DNA sequence: TGTGCCACCAGCAGAGCTCTAGTGAACACTGAAGCTTTCTTT. Full variable domain (outside the CDR3, taken from reference TRBV15 and TRBJ1-1): DAMVIQNPRYQVTQFGKPVTLSCSQTLNHNVMYWYQQKSSQAPKLLFHYYDKDFNNEADTPDNFQSRRPNTSFCFLDIRSPGLGDTAMYLCATSRALVNTEAFFGQGTRLTVV.

This chain connects TRBV6-5 to TRBJ1-6, with D possibly TRBD1 on 6 matching bases. Germline V gene data show CDR1 as MNHEY and CDR2 as SVGAGI. This CDR3 has 13 residues. V lost 6 bases to trimming and J lost 7 bases, with 10 bases between them. For the CDR3, the DNA is TGTGCCAGCAGCATTACAGGGAATTCACCCCTCCACTTT. Residues: CASSITGNSPLHF.

The chain is built from TRBV24-1 and TRBJ2-1; 14 nucleotides match TRBD2. With V trimmed by 6 bases and J by 9 bases, 6 bases remained unmatched. The CDR3 has 15 residues. CDR1 is KGHDR, CDR2 SFDVKD, per germline. The CDR3 region is CATSKGTSGGGEQFF. The DNA for the CDR3 is TGTGCCACCAGTAAAGGGACTAGCGGGGGAGGTGAGCAGTTCTTC.

In its sample, this clone was seen a few times. This chain joins TRBV24-1 and TRBJ2-7; tentative D call: TRBD1 (5 bases). The CDR3 runs 14 residues. Germline CDR1 KGHDR, CDR2 SFDVKD. The V and J ends lost 4 bases and 2 bases respectively, with 11 bases between them. The CDR3 reads CATSDPGRAYEQYF. The CDR3 DNA follows: TGTGCCACCAGTGACCCCGGCAGGGCCTACGAGCAGTACTTC.

The chain carries TRBV19 and TRBJ1-5, with unresolved D. This CDR3 is built from 19 residues. Looked up from germline, CDR1 is LNHDA and CDR2 is SQIVND (reference sequence). Trimming stripped 5 bases from V and 3 bases from J, with 26 bases between. The CDR3 DNA is TGTGCCAGTAGTCACCTCTGGGCCCAGGCGGGAAATGACAATCAGCCCCAGCATTTT. This gives the protein CASSHLWAQAGNDNQPQHF.

Comment on this clone: Other DNA sequences within the sample encode an identical CDR3. The rearrangement uses TRBV7-9 and TRBJ1-4, with 7 bases identical to TRBD1. CDR1 is SEHNR and CDR2 is FQNEAQ in the germline V gene (reference sequence). The CDR3 is 15 residues long. J was trimmed by 4 bases and V by 1 base; bases with no gene match: 3. The CDR3 bases are TGTGCCAGCAGCTTAGGCGGGACAGTTAATGAAAAACTGTTTTTT. Translated, it gives CASSLGGTVNEKLFF.

Here the CDR3 DNA reads TGTGCCAGCAGTGAAAGTGGGGTAGGCCCGATAGAGACCCAGTACTTC. Translated: CASSESGVGPIETQYF. The V call is TRBV25-1, the J call TRBJ2-5, with no clear D. This CDR3 has 16 residues. Trimming pared 2 bases from V and 4 bases from J, leaving 17 bases between. In germline, CDR1 is MGHDK, CDR2 SYGVNS.

The V and J genes are TRBV5-1 and TRBJ1-1, with a possible D match to TRBD1 (6 bases). CDR3 length: 14 residues. The V end was cut by 6 bases, the J end by 4 bases, with 16 bases between. Germline CDR1 reads SGHRS; CDR2 reads YFSETQ. CDR3 nucleotide sequence: TGCGCCAGCATCCAGGGGTCGGGCGGCACTGAAGCTTTCTTT. It is translated as CASIQGSGGTEAFF.

J is TRBJ1-1 and V is TRBV20-1, with unresolved D. V lost 3 bases and J 0 bases, leaving 17 bases between the germline ends. CDR3 length: 16 amino acids. Per the germline V gene, CDR1 is DFQATT and CDR2 is SNEGSKA (reference sequence). For the CDR3, the DNA is TGCAGTGCTAGTTCCCCCATGATGGGGATGAACACTGAAGCTTTCTTT. It yields the protein CSASSPMMGMNTEAFF.

The chain uses TRBV5-4 and TRBJ2-7; TRBD1 agrees at 8 bases. Trimming cost V 0 bases and J 7 bases; bases outside gene matches: 3. CDR1 is SGHNT, CDR2 YYREEE, per germline (reference sequence). The CDR3 spans 13 residues. The CDR3 region has the DNA TGTGCCAGCAGCTTGGGACAGGGGAGGGAGCAGTACGTC. It translates to CASSLGQGREQYV.

The chain couples TRBV15 to TRBJ2-6, with TRBD2 identical over 10 bases. Trimming cost V 8 bases and J 4 bases; bases outside gene matches: 14. CDR3 size: 18 residues. Germline CDR1 is LNHNV and CDR2 is YYDKDF (reference sequence). The CDR3 DNA reads as TGTGCCACCCGCCGAGCGGCAGCGGGGGGGGCGGGGGCCAACGTCCTGACTTTC. It codes for CATRRAAAGGAGANVLTF.

J is TRBJ2-2 and V is TRBV28; a weak D match, TRBD1 (6 bases). Trimming stripped 11 bases from V and 0 bases from J, with 10 bases between. Germline-derived CDR1 and CDR2 are MDHEN and SYDVKM. The CDR3 covers 13 residues. The chain's CDR3 is CAGRQANTGELFF. CDR3 DNA: TGTGCCGGTCGACAGGCGAACACCGGGGAGCTGTTTTTT.

The chain employs TRBV6-5 and TRBJ1-2; 7 bases line up with TRBD1. Trimming at V came to 0 bases and at J to 6 bases, leaving 7 bases not matched to a gene. Germline assignment: CDR1 MNHEY and CDR2 SVGAGI. This CDR3 is 15 amino acids long. CDR3: CASSYSQTGPDGYTF. In nucleotides, the CDR3 is TGTGCCAGCAGTTACTCCCAGACAGGGCCAGATGGCTACACCTTC.

The V and J genes are TRBV5-1 and TRBJ1-6; D is unclear. Germline CDR1 and CDR2: SGHRS and YFSETQ. The CDR3 is 15 residues long. Deletions cut 1 base from V and 7 bases from J, with 12 bases between. CDR3 amino acids: CASSLREGGNSPLHF. The CDR3 nucleotides are TGCGCCAGCAGCTTGAGGGAGGGTGGGAATTCACCCCTCCACTTT.

The CDR3 coding sequence is TGTGCCAGCAGCTTAGCGGGAGCGAGCACAGATACGCAGTATTTT. It specifies CASSLAGASTDTQYF. V gene TRBV7-9 combines with J gene TRBJ2-3; possibly TRBD2 for D (5 bases). Germline CDR1 is SEHNR and CDR2 is FQNEAQ (reference sequence). The CDR3 length is 15 residues. V shed 0 bases and J shed 0 bases, with 7 bases lying between them.

This sequence joins TRBV28 and TRBJ1-3; the D is unclear. This CDR3 contains 13 residues. Germline CDR1 reads MDHEN; CDR2 reads SYDVKM. Trimming took 6 bases from V and 4 from J, leaving 10 bases between them. The CDR3 region has the DNA TGTGCCAGCAGCTTTTCTGAGGGAAACACCATATATTTT. Protein: CASSFSEGNTIYF.

The chain employs TRBV2 and TRBJ2-7; 7 positions agree with TRBD1. This CDR3 has 16 amino acids. The germline V gene has CDR1 SNHLY and CDR2 FYNNEI. V gave up 7 bases and J gave up 5 bases; unmatched junction bases: 17. The CDR3 DNA sequence: TGTGCCAGCAACCGGCCCGGGACAGTTTCCCGAGACGAGCAGTACGTC. Translated, it gives CASNRPGTVSRDEQYV.

This sequence joins TRBV7-8 and TRBJ1-5; maybe TRBD1 (6 bases). The V and J ends lost 5 bases and 7 bases respectively, with 12 bases between them. Germline assignment: CDR1 SGHVS and CDR2 FQNEAQ. The CDR3 is 13 residues long. CDR3 loop: CASSEQGLQPQHF. The CDR3 nucleotides read TGTGCCAGCAGCGAACAGGGTTTACAGCCCCAGCATTTT.

This clone was seen only once. This chain uses TRBV7-9 with TRBJ2-3; no firm D call. The germline V gene encodes CDR1 SEHNR and CDR2 FQNEAQ (reference sequence). Trimming took 0 bases from V and 4 from J, leaving 8 bases between them. This CDR3 has 14 amino acids. CDR3 sequence: CASSLAYTSDTQYF. Here the CDR3 DNA reads TGTGCCAGCAGCTTAGCCTACACCTCAGATACGCAGTATTTT.